This passage covers 12 T cell receptor beta chains from one sample sequenced in a study of shared clonotypes between healthy human individuals. Repertoires were generated with immunoSEQ multiplex PCR, while TCRdb's copy carries only in-frame clones and drops some. The sample contains 2 million to 3 million clones, approximately 92% of which appear only once. The source material was naive CD4+ T cells sorted from blood. Subset denoted: CD45RA+ positively selected. All receptors derive from a man aged 18 to 29 in good health.

The chain carries TRBV4-1 and TRBJ2-1, with 10 bases aligning to TRBD2. After removal of 3 bases from V and 9 bases from J, the junction contained 11 bases not matched to a gene. The CDR3 is 16 amino acids. Germline loops: CDR1 MGHRA, CDR2 YSYEKL. The CDR3 DNA reads TGCGCCAGCAGCCATGGGGGGACTAGCGATTTCGGTGAGCAGTTCTTC. It translates to CASSHGGTSDFGEQFF.

This chain joins TRBV11-2 and TRBJ2-7, with D unresolved. V was shortened by 2 bases and J by 6 bases, with 11 bases between the two germline ends. CDR3 length: 13 residues. Germline V gives CDR1 SGHAT, CDR2 FQNNGV. CDR3: CASSLSVALEQYF. CDR3 bases: TGTGCCAGCAGCTTATCAGTGGCCCTCGAGCAGTACTTC.

For this clone: This CDR3 is also generated by other DNA sequences in the sample. The chain is built from TRBV5-1 and TRBJ1-5, with TRBD1 as a possible D gene (5 bases). V was trimmed by 0 bases and J by 6 bases, leaving 10 bases between them. CDR3 size: 14 residues. Germline V gives CDR1 SGHRS, CDR2 YFSETQ. CDR3 nucleotides: TGCGCCAGCAGCTTGGAGGGGTCAGGTCAGCCCCAGCATTTT. Translation gives CASSLEGSGQPQHF.

On this clone itself: In the same sample, other DNA sequences code for this CDR3. V gene TRBV6-5 combines with J gene TRBJ1-5, with TRBD1 as a possible D gene (5 bases). The V gene's germline CDR1 is MNHEY and CDR2 SVGAGI. The ends were cut back, 2 bases at V and 4 bases at J, with 9 bases in the middle. The CDR3 totals 14 residues. Written as DNA, the CDR3 is TGTGCCAGCAGTTACCGGGGGTTTAATCAGCCCCAGCATTTT. It yields the protein CASSYRGFNQPQHF.

A remark on this clone: The sample contains more than one DNA sequence encoding this CDR3. The chain couples TRBV18 to TRBJ2-5; 9 bases match TRBD2. Germline-derived CDR1 and CDR2 are KGHSH and LQKENI. Unmatched junction bases numbered 0, after V lost 1 base and J lost 3 bases. The CDR3 sequence is 14 residues long. DNA of the CDR3: TGTGCCAGCTCACCACTAGCGGGAGAAGAGACCCAGTACTTC. Translation gives CASSPLAGEETQYF.

The genes are TRBV7-2 and TRBJ2-7, with D possibly matching TRBD2 (5 bases). Trimming took off 5 bases at V and 5 bases at J, with 19 bases between the two ends. The length of the CDR3 is 15 residues. The V gene's germline CDR1 is SGHTA and CDR2 FQGNSA. CDR3 DNA: TGTGCCAGCAGCCCCGGGGTGGGAAATAGCGACGAGCAGTACTTC. It translates to CASSPGVGNSDEQYF.

The chain joins TRBV7-6 to TRBJ2-7; D might be TRBD1 (6 bases). Trimming took 5 bases from V and 4 from J, leaving 12 bases between them. The CDR3 loop spans 13 amino acids. In germline, CDR1 is SGHVS, CDR2 FNYEAQ. The CDR3 loop is CASSAGTKYEQYF. CDR3 bases: TGTGCCAGCAGCGCCGGGACAAAGTACGAGCAGTACTTC.

The chain uses TRBV6-6 and TRBJ1-5, with D perhaps TRBD1 (6 bases). The V gene's germline CDR1 is MNHNY and CDR2 SVGAGI (reference sequence). Trimming stripped 5 bases from V and 0 bases from J, with 11 bases between. The CDR3 runs 15 residues. Here the CDR3 DNA reads TGTGCCAGCAGTCAGGGGACCTATAGCAATCAGCCCCAGCATTTT. Translation: CASSQGTYSNQPQHF.

The V gene is TRBV5-1, the J gene TRBJ2-2; a weak D match, TRBD2 (6 bases). The germline V gene has CDR1 SGHRS and CDR2 YFSETQ. V shed 0 bases and J shed 7 bases, with 13 bases lying between them. The length of the CDR3 is 15 residues. CDR3 amino acids: CASSLEAGYNGELFF. The CDR3 bases are TGCGCCAGCAGCTTGGAGGCGGGGTACAACGGGGAGCTGTTTTTT.

The rearrangement joins TRBV6-6 to TRBJ1-5; TRBD1 agrees at 7 bases. Germline V gene sequence: CDR1 MNHNY, CDR2 SVGAGI (reference sequence). The CDR3 is 16 residues long. V lost 4 bases and J lost 0; bases outside the gene matches: 6. CDR3 in amino acids: CASSFTGDYSNQPQHF. CDR3 bases: TGTGCCAGCAGTTTTACAGGGGACTATAGCAATCAGCCCCAGCATTTT.

This sequence joins TRBV28 and TRBJ1-1, with D unresolved. Trimming removed 5 bases from V and 5 bases from J, with 9 bases in between. CDR3 length: 12 residues. The V gene's germline CDR1 is MDHEN and CDR2 SYDVKM. The CDR3 reads CASSPGLTEAFF. The DNA of the CDR3 is TGTGCCAGCAGTCCCGGACTTACTGAAGCTTTCTTT.

The chain links TRBV15 to TRBJ2-3, with D uncertain. V was clipped by 1 base and J by 4 bases, with 6 bases between them. The CDR3 sequence is 13 residues long. CDR1 and CDR2 from the germline V gene are LNHNV and YYDKDF (reference sequence). DNA of the CDR3: TGTGCCACCAGCAGAGGAGGATCAGATACGCAGTATTTT. The encoded protein is CATSRGGSDTQYF.